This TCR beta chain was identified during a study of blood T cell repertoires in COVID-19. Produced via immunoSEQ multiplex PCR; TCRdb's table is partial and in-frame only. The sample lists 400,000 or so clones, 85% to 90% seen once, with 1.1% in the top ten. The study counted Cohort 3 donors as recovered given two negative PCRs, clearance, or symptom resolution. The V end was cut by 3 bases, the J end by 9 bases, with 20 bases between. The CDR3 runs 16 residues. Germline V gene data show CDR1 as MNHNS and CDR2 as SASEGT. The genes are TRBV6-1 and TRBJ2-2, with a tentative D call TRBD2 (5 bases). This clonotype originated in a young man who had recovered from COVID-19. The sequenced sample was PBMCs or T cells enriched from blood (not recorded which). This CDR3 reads CASSDWATRGLRELFF. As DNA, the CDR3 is TGTGCCAGCAGTGATTGGGCGACCCGAGGACTGAGGGAGCTGTTTTTT.